Listed here are 28 T cell receptor beta chains from one sample, sequenced in a study of shared clonotypes between healthy human individuals. Assay used: immunoSEQ multiplex PCR; TCRdb lists only in-frame clones, some missing. The data hold millions of clones, with approximately 94% observed a single time. Terminally differentiated effector memory CD45RA+ cells were left out of the naive CD8 fraction, which was CD45RO-negative and positively selected for CCR7. Sequencing input: naive CD8+ T cells sorted from blood. These receptors were collected from a man between 18 and 35 years old in good health.

This chain uses TRBV13 with TRBJ2-1; the match to TRBD2 covers 10 bases. Per the germline V gene, CDR1 is PRHDT and CDR2 is FYEKMQ (reference sequence). With 6 bases clipped from V and 8 bases from J, the junction kept 13 bases outside the gene matches. The CDR3 runs 16 residues. The CDR3 is CASSPWGSGGAYEQFF. The CDR3 DNA reads TGTGCCAGCAGTCCCTGGGGGAGCGGGGGGGCTTATGAGCAGTTCTTC.

The gene calls are TRBV7-9 and TRBJ1-4; 12 nucleotides align to TRBD1. The germline V gene encodes CDR1 SEHNR and CDR2 FQNEAQ (reference sequence). The trim removed 4 bases at V and 7 bases at J, leaving 7 bases unmatched. The CDR3 has 16 residues. The CDR3 DNA reads as TGTGCCAGCAGCTACGGGACAGGGGGCCTCGGTGAAAAACTGTTTTTT. It translates to CASSYGTGGLGEKLFF.

The rearrangement uses TRBV2 and TRBJ2-2, with a tentative D call TRBD1 (6 bases). Germline CDR1 reads SNHLY; CDR2 reads FYNNEI. Trimming cost V 8 bases and J 7 bases, with 14 bases left between them. The CDR3 extends over 13 amino acids. CDR3 residues: CASGTQHGGELFF. The CDR3 DNA sequence: TGTGCCAGCGGGACACAACATGGCGGGGAGCTGTTTTTT.

Notes on this clone: Other DNA sequences in the same sample also yield this CDR3. V and J are TRBV6-5 and TRBJ2-2, with unresolved D. Trimming cost V 0 bases and J 0 bases, with 5 bases left between them. The CDR3 runs to 15 residues. Germline values: CDR1 MNHEY, CDR2 SVGAGI. For the CDR3, the DNA is TGTGCCAGCAGTTACTCGTTGTCGAACACCGGGGAGCTGTTTTTT. This sequence encodes CASSYSLSNTGELFF.

This chain connects TRBV30 to TRBJ2-1, with D uncertain. Per germline, CDR1 GTSNPN and CDR2 SVGIG (reference sequence). The CDR3 loop spans 10 amino acids. The germline V and J ends were trimmed by 7 bases and 9 bases, with 10 bases remaining between them. CDR3 protein: CAFGESEQFF. CDR3 nucleotide sequence: TGTGCCTTCGGAGAGAGTGAGCAGTTCTTC.

CDR3 sequence: CASREQQDTEAFF. The CDR3 DNA follows: TGTGCCAGCAGGGAACAACAAGACACTGAAGCTTTCTTT. The V gene is TRBV2, the J gene TRBJ1-1; D is unclear. From germline, CDR1 is SNHLY and CDR2 FYNNEI. There are 13 residues in the CDR3. V was clipped by 6 bases and J by 3 bases, with 11 bases between them.

This clone came up once. The sample contains more than one DNA sequence encoding this CDR3. The V call is TRBV6-5, the J call TRBJ2-5; no reliable D call. Per germline, CDR1 MNHEY and CDR2 SVGAGI. The CDR3 is 13 amino acids. Trimming shortened V by 2 bases and J by 5 bases, and 9 bases separated the two germline ends. The CDR3 region is CASSYGLRETQYF. The CDR3 nucleotides read TGTGCCAGCAGTTACGGGTTACGGGAGACCCAGTACTTC.

The rearrangement links TRBV4-3 to TRBJ1-6; tentatively, D is TRBD1 (6 bases). The CDR3 covers 16 residues. Per germline, CDR1 LGHNA and CDR2 YSLEER. The ends were cut back, 4 bases at V and 3 bases at J, with 13 bases in the middle. In DNA form, the CDR3 reads TGCGCCAGCAGCCGGACTTGGGACAACTATAATTCACCCCTCCACTTT. This translates into CASSRTWDNYNSPLHF.

In this sample, this clone turned up once. The chain couples TRBV10-2 to TRBJ1-5; TRBD1 is a possible D gene (5 bases). This CDR3 has 16 residues. Germline V gene data show CDR1 as WSHSY and CDR2 as SAAADI. V was trimmed by 2 bases and J by 6 bases, leaving 17 bases between them. The CDR3 sequence is CASSEAGGFGSQPQHF. CDR3 nucleotides: TGCGCCAGCAGTGAGGCCGGGGGTTTCGGAAGTCAGCCCCAGCATTTT.

V usage is TRBV6-5 and J usage is TRBJ1-2; D might be TRBD1 (6 bases). V was trimmed by 2 bases and J by 4 bases, leaving 17 bases between them. Germline V gene lookup returns CDR1 MNHEY and CDR2 SVGAGI. The CDR3 runs to 16 residues. The CDR3 protein is CASSYAIRGQLYGYTF. In nucleotides, the CDR3 is TGTGCCAGCAGTTACGCGATCCGGGGACAACTCTATGGCTACACCTTC.

A note on this clone: At one end the junction does not follow the germline gene, possibly because of a read error. The chain is built from TRBV7-7 and TRBJ1-1; D is unresolved. The CDR3 length is 13 residues. Germline CDR1 SSHAT, CDR2 FNYEAQ (reference sequence). The DNA of the CDR3 is TGTGCTAGCAGCTTAAACGGAAACACTGAAGCTTTCTTT. Protein: CASSLNGNTEAFF. Based on the CDR3 plus reference TRBV7-7 and TRBJ1-1, the full variable domain is GAGVSQSPRYKVTKRGQDVTLRCDPISSHATLYWYQQALGQGPEFLTYFNYEAQPDKSGLPSDRFSAERPEGSISTLTIQRTEQRDSAMYRCASSLNGNTEAFFGQGTRLTVV.

As to this clone: This same CDR3 is encoded by further DNA sequences in the sample. The chain carries TRBV30 and TRBJ1-1; the match to TRBD1 covers 7 bases. CDR3 size: 11 residues. Germline trimming cut 5 bases from V and 6 bases from J; bases unmatched to any gene: 3. Germline CDR1 GTSNPN, CDR2 SVGIG (reference sequence). CDR3 DNA: TGTGCCTGGGGGACAGCCCCTGAAGCTTTCTTT. Its translation: CAWGTAPEAFF.

The V gene is TRBV5-5, the J gene TRBJ2-7, with a tentative D call TRBD1 (6 bases). The CDR3 has 16 amino acids. Germline CDR1 and CDR2: SGHKS and YYEKEE (reference sequence). Deletions cut 1 base from V and 1 base from J, with 15 bases between. CDR3 DNA sequence: TGTGCCAGCAGCTTGTTCCAGGGGCTTTCTTCCTACGAGCAGTACTTC. Its protein product is CASSLFQGLSSYEQYF.

The chain has TRBV29-1 and TRBJ2-7; tentatively, D is TRBD2 (8 bases). The CDR3 is 13 amino acids. Germline V CDR1 and CDR2: SQVTM, ANQGSEA. Trimming removed 6 bases from V and 4 bases from J, with 16 bases in between. CDR3 in amino acids: CSVRGGLGYEQYF. CDR3 DNA sequence: TGCAGCGTCAGGGGGGGACTAGGGTACGAGCAGTACTTC.

V usage is TRBV4-3 and J usage is TRBJ2-1; 10 bases line up with TRBD2. The CDR3 length is 18 residues. The germline V gene has CDR1 LGHNA and CDR2 YSLEER. Unmatched junction bases numbered 14, after V lost 0 bases and J lost 9 bases. The CDR3 here is CASSQDLSLPSGSGEQFF. The CDR3 region has the DNA TGCGCCAGCAGCCAAGATTTATCGTTGCCTAGCGGGAGTGGTGAGCAGTTCTTC.

The J gene is TRBJ1-1, the V gene TRBV6-1; no clear D. Germline V gene lookup returns CDR1 MNHNS and CDR2 SASEGT. The ends were cut back, 9 bases at V and 3 bases at J, with 8 bases in the middle. This CDR3 is built from 11 residues. The CDR3 sequence is CASRPHTEAFF. The CDR3 DNA is TGTGCCAGTAGACCACACACTGAAGCTTTCTTT.

The V call is TRBV5-6, the J call TRBJ2-1; D gene uncertain. From germline, CDR1 is SGHDT and CDR2 YYEEEE. CDR3 length: 12 residues. Trimming removed 5 bases from V and 6 bases from J, with 9 bases in between. CDR3 protein: CASSSPLNEQFF. CDR3 DNA sequence: TGTGCCAGCAGTTCACCGCTCAATGAGCAGTTCTTC.

The CDR3 nucleotides read TGTGCCAGCAGCTTAGTACCCTCATTTGCGGGCTCCTATAATTCACCCCTCCACTTT. This codes for CASSLVPSFAGSYNSPLHF. The chain carries TRBV7-9 and TRBJ1-6; D gene ambiguous. The CDR3 loop spans 19 amino acids. Germline-derived CDR1 and CDR2 are SEHNR and FQNEAQ (reference sequence). V lost 1 base, J lost 0 bases, and 16 bases lay in between.

V and J are TRBV29-1 and TRBJ2-1; the match to TRBD2 covers 7 bases. CDR1 and CDR2 from the germline V gene are SQVTM and ANQGSEA. This CDR3 has 13 amino acids. The V and J ends lost 7 bases and 4 bases, in that order; junction bases with no gene match: 7. The CDR3 here is CSAVRDYYNEQFF. CDR3 sequence (DNA): TGCAGCGCCGTGAGGGACTATTACAATGAGCAGTTCTTC.

The V and J genes are TRBV11-1 and TRBJ2-3; 9 bases are a match to TRBD2. This CDR3 comprises 16 residues. In germline, CDR1 is SGHAT, CDR2 FQDESV (reference sequence). J lost 4 bases, V lost 2 bases, and 7 bases had no gene match. The CDR3 sequence is CASSLSSLAGPDTQYF. CDR3 DNA: TGTGCCAGCAGCTTATCTTCCCTAGCGGGGCCAGATACGCAGTATTTT.

The chain is built from TRBV27 and TRBJ1-2; 10 bases agree with TRBD1. The V segment lost 5 bases and the J segment 8 bases; nucleotides outside the gene matches: 14. The germline CDR1 and CDR2 sequences are MNHEY and SMNVEV (reference sequence). This CDR3 has 16 residues. Written as DNA, the CDR3 is TGTGCCAGCAGTCTCCTCCAGGGACAGGGGCCCATCGGCTACACCTTC. The encoded protein is CASSLLQGQGPIGYTF.

Note on this clone: Other DNA sequences in the sample encode the same CDR3. The chain joins TRBV5-6 to TRBJ2-7, with D perhaps TRBD2 (7 bases). Trimming left V 4 bases short and J 6 bases short, with 14 bases between. The length of the CDR3 is 13 residues. Germline CDR1 SGHDT, CDR2 YYEEEE. CDR3 loop: CASSLGGPGEQYF. DNA for the CDR3: TGTGCCAGCAGCCTGGGGGGGCCGGGCGAGCAGTACTTC.

This clone was counted a single time. This chain links TRBV2 with TRBJ2-7, with D unresolved. The CDR3 contains 17 residues. The V end was cut by 1 base, the J end by 2 bases, with 18 bases between. From germline, CDR1 is SNHLY and CDR2 FYNNEI. CDR3 sequence (DNA): TGTGCCAGCAGTGAAGGCCCCGCACGGACCTATCCCTACGAGCAGTACTTC. Its translation is CASSEGPARTYPYEQYF.

The chain combines TRBV5-6 with TRBJ2-7; tentatively, D is TRBD2 (5 bases). The CDR3 loop spans 15 amino acids. Trimming removed 1 base at V and 2 bases at J, with 13 bases between. The germline V gene encodes CDR1 SGHDT and CDR2 YYEEEE. CDR3 sequence (DNA): TGTGCCAGCAGCTTGATCGGGGAATCGACCTACGAGCAGTACTTC. It specifies CASSLIGESTYEQYF.

As for this clone: Other nucleotide sequences in the sample specify the same CDR3. This chain uses TRBV18 with TRBJ2-5; no firm D call. The germline gives CDR1 KGHSH, CDR2 LQKENI. This CDR3 region has 12 residues. Trimming pared 3 bases from V and 3 bases from J, leaving 5 bases between. Here the CDR3 reads CASSPGEETQYF. The CDR3 DNA reads as TGTGCCAGCTCACCGGGTGAAGAGACCCAGTACTTC.

This clone occurred once. The V gene is TRBV5-4, the J gene TRBJ2-7, with D maybe TRBD1 (6 bases). CDR3 size: 15 residues. Germline V gives CDR1 SGHNT, CDR2 YYREEE (reference sequence). Between the trimmed V and J ends, which lost 0 bases and 2 bases, there was a span of 12 bases. The CDR3 nucleotides read TGTGCCAGCAGCTTGGGCCCAGGGGATCCCTACGAGCAGTACTTC. Its protein product is CASSLGPGDPYEQYF.

V is TRBV9 and J is TRBJ1-1; D unresolved. The CDR3 is 18 amino acids. The V end was cut by 0 bases, the J end by 1 base, with 19 bases between. Germline V lookup: CDR1 SGDLS, CDR2 YYNGEE. Here the CDR3 DNA reads TGTGCCAGCAGCGTAGTAGAAGTAGGGCAGACGACGAACACTGAAGCTTTCTTT. Translating it yields CASSVVEVGQTTNTEAFF.

The chain combines TRBV19 with TRBJ2-7; 7 positions match TRBD2. Germline V gene data show CDR1 as LNHDA and CDR2 as SQIVND (reference sequence). V trimming: 4 bases; J trimming: 4 bases; junction bases outside the gene matches: 4. The CDR3 has 13 residues. Here the CDR3 reads CASSSSSGYEQYF. The CDR3 nucleotides are TGTGCCAGTAGTAGTTCTAGCGGATACGAGCAGTACTTC.